The 32 T cell receptor beta chains given below trace back to one sample, sequenced in a study of blood T cell repertoires in COVID-19. TCRdb's copy holds only in-frame clones and misses some; the assay was immunoSEQ multiplex PCR. The table has roughly 220,000 clones, 80% seen once. Sequenced material: peripheral blood. Receptor source: a woman aged 70 to 79 with acute or convalescent COVID-19.

The chain links TRBV6-5 to TRBJ2-7; 7 bases match TRBD1. The V segment lost 8 bases and the J segment 0 bases; nucleotides outside the gene matches: 4. The CDR3 is made up of 13 amino acids. Looked up from germline, CDR1 is MNHEY and CDR2 is SVGAGI. CDR3 region: CASFGTASYEQYF. Written as DNA, the CDR3 is TGTGCCAGCTTCGGGACAGCCTCCTACGAGCAGTACTTC.

This clone was counted a few times. CDR3 residues: CASSTTGEGYTF. Here the CDR3 DNA reads TGTGCCAGCAGTACGACAGGGGAAGGCTACACCTTC. V usage is TRBV7-2 and J usage is TRBJ1-2; 8 nucleotides align to TRBD1. Looked up from germline, CDR1 is SGHTA and CDR2 is FQGNSA. This CDR3 is 12 amino acids long. With V trimmed by 6 bases and J by 8 bases, 5 bases remained unmatched.

The chain employs TRBV4-2 and TRBJ2-1, with a possible D match to TRBD1 (6 bases). This CDR3 has 15 amino acids. The germline V and J ends were trimmed by 0 bases and 2 bases, with 8 bases remaining between them. The germline V gene encodes CDR1 LGHNA and CDR2 YNFKEQ. CDR3 in amino acids: CASSQDGGPYNEQFF. CDR3 DNA: TGTGCCAGCAGCCAAGATGGGGGCCCCTACAATGAGCAGTTCTTC.

The rearrangement joins TRBV7-2 to TRBJ2-1; TRBD2 aligns across 11 bases. Looked up from germline, CDR1 is SGHTA and CDR2 is FQGNSA. The CDR3 spans 16 residues. The trim removed 5 bases at V and 2 bases at J, leaving 5 bases unmatched. CDR3 in DNA: TGTGCCAGCAGCATCAATAGCGGGAGGGCCTACAATGAGCAGTTCTTC. Protein sequence: CASSINSGRAYNEQFF.

The CDR3 DNA reads TGTGCCAGTAGGGCGGGAAGTACTTACAATGAGCAGTTCTTC. It specifies CASRAGSTYNEQFF. This chain links TRBV19 with TRBJ2-1; maybe TRBD2 (6 bases). V lost 6 bases and J 4 bases, leaving 13 bases between the germline ends. This CDR3 spans 14 amino acids. The germline V gene encodes CDR1 LNHDA and CDR2 SQIVND (reference sequence).

Comment on this clone: The junction differs from germline at one of its ends, possibly a read error. The chain is built from TRBV6-1 and TRBJ2-1, with D possibly TRBD2 on 6 matching bases. Germline lookup yields CDR1 MNHNS and CDR2 SASEGT. The CDR3 loop spans 11 amino acids. In nucleotides, the CDR3 is TGTGCCAGCAGTTCGCGACTAGATTGGATCTTC. It specifies CASSSRLDWIF.

The chain couples TRBV28 to TRBJ1-3; D is unresolved. Trimming shortened V by 8 bases and J by 1 base, and 12 bases separated the two germline ends. CDR1 is MDHEN, CDR2 SYDVKM, per germline. The CDR3 has 14 residues. CDR3 protein: CASSEPPSGNTIYF. CDR3 sequence (DNA): TGTGCCAGCTCCGAGCCCCCATCTGGAAACACCATATATTTT.

In its sample, this clone was seen a few times. The chain is built from TRBV19 and TRBJ1-4; 8 bases align to TRBD1. The ends lost 5 bases at V and 7 bases at J; junction bases unmatched: 6. The CDR3 is made up of 14 amino acids. The V gene's germline CDR1 is LNHDA and CDR2 SQIVND (reference sequence). This chain's CDR3 is CASSFGQGAEKLFF. Here the CDR3 DNA reads TGTGCCAGTAGTTTTGGACAGGGTGCTGAAAAACTGTTTTTT.

The chain recombines TRBV5-1 with TRBJ1-2; maybe TRBD1 (6 bases). The CDR3 consists of 15 residues. Deletions cut 4 bases from V and 0 bases from J, with 13 bases between. Germline CDR1 and CDR2: SGHRS and YFSETQ. The CDR3 DNA reads as TGCGCCAGCAGCGACCGACAGGCCTCTAACTATGGCTACACCTTC. Amino acids: CASSDRQASNYGYTF.

This clone occurred once. The chain combines TRBV4-1 with TRBJ2-5, with D unresolved. Trimming stripped 4 bases from V and 5 bases from J, with 11 bases between. In germline, CDR1 is MGHRA, CDR2 YSYEKL. The CDR3 runs 13 residues. The CDR3 coding sequence is TGCGCCAGCAGCCTGGCGGTCCTGGAGACCCAGTACTTC. Translation gives CASSLAVLETQYF.

The rearrangement uses TRBV7-9 and TRBJ2-1, with D unclear. Trimming removed 4 bases from V and 0 bases from J, with 16 bases in between. CDR1 is SEHNR and CDR2 is FQNEAQ in the germline V gene (reference sequence). The length of the CDR3 is 17 residues. CDR3 sequence: CASSSTWAPSSYNEQFF. CDR3 DNA: TGTGCCAGCAGCTCTACCTGGGCGCCAAGCTCCTACAATGAGCAGTTCTTC.

The V gene is TRBV7-9, the J gene TRBJ2-3, with TRBD2 matching over 11 bases. Unmatched junction bases numbered 14, after V lost 5 bases and J lost 4 bases. Per germline, CDR1 SEHNR and CDR2 FQNEAQ (reference sequence). This CDR3 contains 18 residues. Written as DNA, the CDR3 is TGTGCCAGCAGCCCCATAAATAGCGGGAGGGTGTCGGCAGATACGCAGTATTTT. It encodes CASSPINSGRVSADTQYF.

This chain connects TRBV28 to TRBJ2-7; D unclear. In germline, CDR1 is MDHEN, CDR2 SYDVKM. Trimming removed 1 base at V and 0 bases at J, with 10 bases between. The CDR3 has 15 amino acids. This chain's CDR3 is CASSLFERSSYEQYF. As DNA, the CDR3 is TGTGCCAGCAGTTTATTTGAGCGCTCCTCCTACGAGCAGTACTTC.

The CDR3 loop is CSVSLTVDYGYTF. CDR3 DNA sequence: TGCAGCGTTTCACTGACAGTAGACTATGGCTACACCTTC. The rearrangement joins TRBV29-1 to TRBJ1-2, with a weak D call TRBD1 (5 bases). The germline V and J ends were trimmed by 5 bases and 3 bases, with 13 bases remaining between them. This CDR3 has 13 amino acids. CDR1 is SQVTM, CDR2 ANQGSEA, per germline. The full variable domain, with the rest looked up from reference TRBV29-1 and TRBJ1-2, is SAVISQKPSRDICQRGTSLTIQCQVDSQVTMMFWYRQQPGQSLTLIATANQGSEATYESGFVIDKFPISRPNLTFSTLTVSNMSPEDSSIYLCSVSLTVDYGYTFGSGTRLTVV.

V and J are TRBV6-6 and TRBJ2-1, with a possible D match to TRBD2 (5 bases). The CDR3 contains 14 residues. The germline gives CDR1 MNHNY, CDR2 SVGAGI (reference sequence). Deletions cut 0 bases from V and 9 bases from J, with 12 bases between. CDR3 sequence (DNA): TGTGCCAGCAGTTACTCGAGCGTCGAGGGTGAGCAGTTCTTC. The encoded protein is CASSYSSVEGEQFF.

The chain uses TRBV7-8 and TRBJ2-2, with 9 nucleotides matching TRBD1. Germline V CDR1 and CDR2: SGHVS, FQNEAQ. J was trimmed by 6 bases and V by 2 bases; bases with no gene match: 4. The CDR3 length is 15 residues. CDR3 amino acids: CASSLTGGEAGELFF. The CDR3 DNA is TGTGCCAGCAGCTTAACAGGGGGCGAGGCCGGGGAGCTGTTTTTT.

The rearrangement joins TRBV27 to TRBJ2-1; D ambiguous. This CDR3 has 14 residues. The V gene lost 5 bases and the J gene lost 0 bases, with 8 bases spanning the gap. Germline V gene lookup returns CDR1 MNHEY and CDR2 SMNVEV (reference sequence). The CDR3: CASSDSSSYNEQFF. The CDR3 DNA sequence: TGTGCCAGCAGTGACTCGAGCTCCTACAATGAGCAGTTCTTC.

This clone was counted only a few times. The V call is TRBV21-1, the J call TRBJ1-5; TRBD1 is taken as the D call from the table, unchecked against the DNA. TRBV21-1 is designated a pseudogene. The CDR3 extends over 17 amino acids. The DNA for the CDR3 is TGTGCCAGCAGCAAGACAGGTAAGAGACCTAGCAATCAGCCCCAGCATTTT. Its translation: CASSKTGKRPSNQPQHF.

The chain couples TRBV7-2 to TRBJ1-2; D is uncertain. Trimming removed 1 base from V and 4 bases from J, with 7 bases in between. CDR1 and CDR2 (germline): SGHTA, FQGNSA. This CDR3 is 13 amino acids long. The CDR3 nucleotides are TGTGCCAGCAGCTTAGGAGTTCTCTATGGCTACACCTTC. Protein: CASSLGVLYGYTF.

In its sample, this clone was seen once. The rearrangement links TRBV5-6 to TRBJ2-7, with TRBD1 identical over 9 bases. V shed 4 bases, J shed 3 bases, and the junction held 5 bases outside the gene matches. The germline V gene encodes CDR1 SGHDT and CDR2 YYEEEE. The CDR3 has 14 amino acids. The CDR3 loop reads CASSTGTGIYEQYF. As DNA, the CDR3 is TGTGCCAGCAGCACCGGGACAGGGATCTACGAGCAGTACTTC.

The rearrangement uses TRBV3-1 (or the pseudogene TRBV3-2) and TRBJ1-2; a weak D match, TRBD1 (5 bases). Germline lookup yields CDR1 LGHDT and CDR2 YNNKEL (reference sequence). This CDR3 is 15 amino acids long. V lost 1 base to trimming and J lost 0 bases, with 9 bases between them. The CDR3 DNA is TGTGCCAGCAGCCAAGTAACAGGTACTAACTATGGCTACACCTTC. It specifies CASSQVTGTNYGYTF.

V is TRBV24-1 and J is TRBJ2-1, with a weak D call TRBD2 (6 bases). Germline CDR1 KGHDR, CDR2 SFDVKD. The CDR3 totals 13 residues. The germline V and J ends were trimmed by 5 bases and 6 bases, with 10 bases remaining between them. CDR3 coding DNA: TGTGCCACCAGTGGCGGGACCAGCAATGAGCAGTTCTTC. The encoded protein is CATSGGTSNEQFF.

The chain recombines TRBV10-3 with TRBJ1-4; 9 positions match TRBD1. This CDR3 spans 16 amino acids. After removal of 0 bases from V and 4 bases from J, the junction contained 3 bases not matched to a gene. The germline CDR1 and CDR2 sequences are ENHRY and SYGVKD. The CDR3 region is CAISESETGGNEKLFF. As DNA, the CDR3 is TGTGCCATCAGTGAGTCAGAGACAGGGGGTAATGAAAAACTGTTTTTT.

The rearrangement links TRBV2 to TRBJ1-2; 11 bases fit TRBD1. In germline, CDR1 is SNHLY, CDR2 FYNNEI. The CDR3 totals 14 residues. The V gene end was trimmed by 8 bases and the J gene end by 4 bases; junction bases not matched to a gene: 6. The CDR3 DNA reads as TGTGCCAGCGTAGGACAGGGGGCGACCTATGGCTACACCTTC. Residues: CASVGQGATYGYTF. Combining the CDR3 with reference TRBV2 and TRBJ1-2 gives the whole variable domain EPEVTQTPSHQVTQMGQEVILRCVPISNHLYFYWYRQILGQKVEFLVSFYNNEISEKSEIFDDQFSVERPDGSNFTLKIRSTKLEDSAMYFCASVGQGATYGYTFGSGTRLTVV.

This sequence joins TRBV28 and TRBJ2-7, with 10 nucleotides matching TRBD2. The CDR3 loop spans 16 amino acids. Trimming took 5 bases from V and 3 from J; bases not matched to a gene: 10. Per germline, CDR1 MDHEN and CDR2 SYDVKM. The CDR3 sequence: CASSESASGSSYEQYF. CDR3 DNA: TGTGCCAGCAGTGAGAGCGCTAGCGGGAGCAGCTACGAGCAGTACTTC.

This chain uses TRBV29-1 with TRBJ2-3, with TRBD1 matching over 11 bases. The CDR3 loop spans 12 amino acids. J gave up 6 bases and V 6 bases, and 2 bases lay outside the gene matches. In germline, CDR1 is SQVTM, CDR2 ANQGSEA. The CDR3 DNA reads as TGCAGCGTGGGGGACAGGGGGGATACGCAGTATTTT. Translating it yields CSVGDRGDTQYF.

The chain has TRBV3-1 (or the pseudogene TRBV3-2) and TRBJ1-3, with D uncertain. Germline CDR1 is LGHDT and CDR2 is YNNKEL (reference sequence). V was clipped by 1 base and J by 0 bases, with 7 bases between them. This CDR3 is 15 amino acids long. The DNA of the CDR3 is TGTGCCAGCAGCCAAGGAGCCACCTCTGGAAACACCATATATTTT. Amino acids: CASSQGATSGNTIYF.

This clone was observed a handful of times. The chain links TRBV21-1 to TRBJ2-7; the table's D call, TRBD2, has no DNA check behind it. TRBV21-1 is annotated as a pseudogene. The CDR3 has 15 amino acids. CDR3 DNA: TGTGCCAGCACGGGGTGCTCAATCCCCCGATACGAGCAGTACTTC. Amino acids: CASTGCSIPRYEQYF.

V usage is TRBV3-1 (or the pseudogene TRBV3-2) and J usage is TRBJ2-7, with TRBD2 matching over 10 bases. The ends lost 4 bases at V and 2 bases at J; junction bases unmatched: 2. This CDR3 region has 14 residues. Germline CDR1 is LGHDT and CDR2 is YNNKEL (reference sequence). CDR3 coding DNA: TGTGCCAGCAGCCCAACTAGCGGGACCTACGAGCAGTACTTC. Translation: CASSPTSGTYEQYF.

The chain links TRBV7-8 to TRBJ2-7; D uncertain. There are 17 residues in the CDR3. Germline V gene sequence: CDR1 SGHVS, CDR2 FQNEAQ. Trimming took off 2 bases at V and 2 bases at J, with 19 bases between the two ends. The CDR3 DNA is TGTGCCAGCAGCTTAAGCCTAGGTCGAGATCGGCCCTACGAGCAGTACTTC. Encoded protein: CASSLSLGRDRPYEQYF.

This chain joins TRBV28 and TRBJ2-5, with TRBD1 as a possible D gene (7 bases). V lost 10 bases, J lost 3 bases, and 21 bases lay in between. In germline, CDR1 is MDHEN, CDR2 SYDVKM. The CDR3 spans 15 residues. CDR3 nucleotides: TGTGCCACCCAGGAACAGGGGCGCGGGGAAGAGACCCAGTACTTC. Residues: CATQEQGRGEETQYF.

This clone was counted between two and nine times. The chain is built from TRBV28 and TRBJ1-6; 8 bases line up with TRBD1. V shed 1 base, J shed 9 bases, and the junction held 5 bases outside the gene matches. The CDR3 contains 15 residues. Germline V gene sequence: CDR1 MDHEN, CDR2 SYDVKM. In DNA form, the CDR3 reads TGTGCCAGCAGTTTATACGGGACAGGAACTTCACCCCTCCACTTT. Translation: CASSLYGTGTSPLHF.